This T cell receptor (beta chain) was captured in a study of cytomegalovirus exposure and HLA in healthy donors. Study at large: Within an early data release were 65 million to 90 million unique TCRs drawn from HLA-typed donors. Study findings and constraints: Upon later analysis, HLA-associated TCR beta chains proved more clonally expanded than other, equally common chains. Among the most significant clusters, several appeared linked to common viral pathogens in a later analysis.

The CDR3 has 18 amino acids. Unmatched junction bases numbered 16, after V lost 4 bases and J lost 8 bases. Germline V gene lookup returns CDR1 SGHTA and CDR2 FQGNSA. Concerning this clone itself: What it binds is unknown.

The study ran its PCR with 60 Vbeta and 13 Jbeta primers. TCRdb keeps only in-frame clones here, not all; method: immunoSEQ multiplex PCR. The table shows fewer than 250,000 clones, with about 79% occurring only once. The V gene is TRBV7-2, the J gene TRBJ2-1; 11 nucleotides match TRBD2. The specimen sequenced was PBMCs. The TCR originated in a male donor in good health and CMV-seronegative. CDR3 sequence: CASSSQGVAGGPGYEQFF. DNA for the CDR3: TGTGCCAGCAGCTCACAAGGGGTAGCGGGAGGGCCAGGGTATGAGCAGTTCTTC.